The T cell receptor beta chain described here comes from a study of cytomegalovirus exposure and HLA in healthy donors. Study overall: Earlier findings included 90 million to 120 million unique TCR beta sequences obtained from 150 million to 200 million T cells.

The table lists this clone with a count of one. The antigen remains unidentified. Study-level points and caveats: Several of the most significant clusters appeared, in a later analysis, to be linked to common viral pathogens.

Germline values: CDR1 MGHRA, CDR2 YSYEKL. V dropped 0 bases and J dropped 3; count of bases not matched to a gene: 5. The CDR3 consists of 16 residues. Primers: 60 Vbeta forward and 13 Jbeta reverse. Only in-frame clones appear in the TCRdb table, and some are missing; sequencing was by immunoSEQ multiplex PCR. The profile shows about 120,000 clones, approximately 80% of them singletons. Sequencing was done on a sample of PBMCs. The sequence was obtained from a woman aged 18-30 years in good health and CMV-seronegative. The V call is TRBV4-1, the J call TRBJ2-7; the match to TRBD2 covers 10 bases. The CDR3 region is CASSQDPSGRHYEQYF. CDR3 DNA: TGCGCCAGCAGCCAAGATCCTAGCGGGAGACACTACGAGCAGTACTTC.